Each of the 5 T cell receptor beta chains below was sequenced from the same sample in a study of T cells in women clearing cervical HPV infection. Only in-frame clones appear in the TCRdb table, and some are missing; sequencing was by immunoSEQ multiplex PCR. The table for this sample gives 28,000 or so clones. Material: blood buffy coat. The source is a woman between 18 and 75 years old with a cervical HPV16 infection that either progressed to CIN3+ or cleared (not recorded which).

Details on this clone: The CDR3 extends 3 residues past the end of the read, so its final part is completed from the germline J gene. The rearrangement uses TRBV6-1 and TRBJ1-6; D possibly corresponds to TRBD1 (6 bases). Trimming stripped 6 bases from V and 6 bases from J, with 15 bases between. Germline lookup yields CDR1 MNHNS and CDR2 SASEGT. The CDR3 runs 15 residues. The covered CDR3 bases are TGTGCCAGCAGGGAAAGGCAGGGGCGTAATTCACCC. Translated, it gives CASRERQGRNSP. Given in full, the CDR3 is CASRERQGRNSPLHF.

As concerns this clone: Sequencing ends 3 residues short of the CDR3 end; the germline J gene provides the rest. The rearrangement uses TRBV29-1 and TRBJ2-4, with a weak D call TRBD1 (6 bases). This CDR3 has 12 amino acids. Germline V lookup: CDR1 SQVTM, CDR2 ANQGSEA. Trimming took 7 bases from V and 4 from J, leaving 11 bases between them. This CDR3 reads CSARGKKNIQYF. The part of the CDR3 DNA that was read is TGCAGCGCAAGGGGGAAGAAAAACATT.

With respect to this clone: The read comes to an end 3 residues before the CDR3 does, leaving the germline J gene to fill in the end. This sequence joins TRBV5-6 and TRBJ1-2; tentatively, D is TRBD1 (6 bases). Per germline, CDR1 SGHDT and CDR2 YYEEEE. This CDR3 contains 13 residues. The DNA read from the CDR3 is TGTGCCAGCAGCTTGTGGGGGCTGGGGGGC. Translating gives CASSLWGLGG. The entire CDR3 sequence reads CASSLWGLGGYTF.

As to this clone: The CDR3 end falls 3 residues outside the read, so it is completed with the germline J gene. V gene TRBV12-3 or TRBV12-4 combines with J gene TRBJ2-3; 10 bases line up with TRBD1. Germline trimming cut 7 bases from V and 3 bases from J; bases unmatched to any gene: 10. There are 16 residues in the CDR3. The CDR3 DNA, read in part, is TGTGCCAGCACTACCCCTGGGACAGGGGTTACAGATACG. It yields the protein CASTTPGTGVTDT. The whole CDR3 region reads CASTTPGTGVTDTQYF.

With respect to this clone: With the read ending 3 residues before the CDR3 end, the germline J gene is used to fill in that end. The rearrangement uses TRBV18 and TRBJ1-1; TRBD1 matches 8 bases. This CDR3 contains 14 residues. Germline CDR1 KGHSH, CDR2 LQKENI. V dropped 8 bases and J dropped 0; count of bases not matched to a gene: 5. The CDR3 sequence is CASTRQGMNTEAFF. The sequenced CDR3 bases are TGTGCCAGCACGAGACAGGGGATGAACACTGAA.